The 5 T cell receptor beta chains below all came from one sample that was sequenced in a study of OX40 agonist ivuxolimab in advanced cancers. Clones were read by immunoSEQ multiplex PCR, and TCRdb kept only the in-frame ones, dropping some. The sample has approximately 110,000 clones, 92% seen once. The material sequenced was CD4+ or CD8+ T cells sorted from blood, taken in a trial of the OX40 agonist ivuxolimab. These receptors originate from an adult with an advanced solid tumor such as melanoma, head and neck, liver or kidney cancer.

V is TRBV6-5 and J is TRBJ2-3; 7 bases agree with TRBD2. The V gene's germline CDR1 is MNHEY and CDR2 SVGAGI. V dropped 5 bases and J dropped 1; count of bases not matched to a gene: 0. This CDR3 is built from 13 residues. The CDR3 loop reads CASSLAGTDTQYF. The CDR3 DNA follows: TGTGCCAGCAGTCTAGCGGGCACAGATACGCAGTATTTT.

The chain combines TRBV7-2 with TRBJ2-1; no clear D gene. The CDR3 runs 15 residues. V dropped 2 bases and J dropped 0 bases, with 8 bases sitting between them. Germline CDR1 and CDR2: SGHTA and FQGNSA. The CDR3 DNA is TGTGCCAGCAGCTTAACAACCAACTCCTACAATGAGCAGTTCTTC. Protein: CASSLTTNSYNEQFF. Together with reference TRBV7-2 and TRBJ2-1, the CDR3 gives the full variable domain: GAGVSQSPSNKVTEKGKDVELRCDPISGHTALYWYRQSLGQGLEFLIYFQGNSAPDKSGLPSDRFSAERTGGSVSTLTIQRTQQEDSAVYLCASSLTTNSYNEQFFGPGTRLTVL.

CDR3 nucleotide sequence: TGTGCCAGCAGCCGGCACGGAGGGACTGGTGAGACCCAGTACTTC. Its translation: CASSRHGGTGETQYF. The V call is TRBV14, the J call TRBJ2-5, with D possibly TRBD2 on 6 matching bases. The CDR3 spans 15 residues. Germline loops: CDR1 SGHDN, CDR2 FVKESK. V lost 4 bases to trimming and J lost 5 bases, with 17 bases between them.

The chain carries TRBV9 and TRBJ2-7; D is possibly TRBD2 (6 bases). The CDR3 is 14 amino acids. Germline V gene sequence: CDR1 SGDLS, CDR2 YYNGEE. V shed 4 bases and J shed 7 bases, with 18 bases lying between them. In nucleotides, the CDR3 is TGTGCCAGCAGCCCCGGATGGGAGGAGGATGAGCAGTACTTC. Its translation is CASSPGWEEDEQYF.

V is TRBV28 and J is TRBJ1-1; D is unclear. The germline gives CDR1 MDHEN, CDR2 SYDVKM. The CDR3 has 14 amino acids. V lost 7 bases and J lost 3, with 15 bases in between. CDR3 nucleotides: TGTGCCAGCACCAGAACTCTCGGCGACACTGAAGCTTTCTTT. It translates to CASTRTLGDTEAFF.